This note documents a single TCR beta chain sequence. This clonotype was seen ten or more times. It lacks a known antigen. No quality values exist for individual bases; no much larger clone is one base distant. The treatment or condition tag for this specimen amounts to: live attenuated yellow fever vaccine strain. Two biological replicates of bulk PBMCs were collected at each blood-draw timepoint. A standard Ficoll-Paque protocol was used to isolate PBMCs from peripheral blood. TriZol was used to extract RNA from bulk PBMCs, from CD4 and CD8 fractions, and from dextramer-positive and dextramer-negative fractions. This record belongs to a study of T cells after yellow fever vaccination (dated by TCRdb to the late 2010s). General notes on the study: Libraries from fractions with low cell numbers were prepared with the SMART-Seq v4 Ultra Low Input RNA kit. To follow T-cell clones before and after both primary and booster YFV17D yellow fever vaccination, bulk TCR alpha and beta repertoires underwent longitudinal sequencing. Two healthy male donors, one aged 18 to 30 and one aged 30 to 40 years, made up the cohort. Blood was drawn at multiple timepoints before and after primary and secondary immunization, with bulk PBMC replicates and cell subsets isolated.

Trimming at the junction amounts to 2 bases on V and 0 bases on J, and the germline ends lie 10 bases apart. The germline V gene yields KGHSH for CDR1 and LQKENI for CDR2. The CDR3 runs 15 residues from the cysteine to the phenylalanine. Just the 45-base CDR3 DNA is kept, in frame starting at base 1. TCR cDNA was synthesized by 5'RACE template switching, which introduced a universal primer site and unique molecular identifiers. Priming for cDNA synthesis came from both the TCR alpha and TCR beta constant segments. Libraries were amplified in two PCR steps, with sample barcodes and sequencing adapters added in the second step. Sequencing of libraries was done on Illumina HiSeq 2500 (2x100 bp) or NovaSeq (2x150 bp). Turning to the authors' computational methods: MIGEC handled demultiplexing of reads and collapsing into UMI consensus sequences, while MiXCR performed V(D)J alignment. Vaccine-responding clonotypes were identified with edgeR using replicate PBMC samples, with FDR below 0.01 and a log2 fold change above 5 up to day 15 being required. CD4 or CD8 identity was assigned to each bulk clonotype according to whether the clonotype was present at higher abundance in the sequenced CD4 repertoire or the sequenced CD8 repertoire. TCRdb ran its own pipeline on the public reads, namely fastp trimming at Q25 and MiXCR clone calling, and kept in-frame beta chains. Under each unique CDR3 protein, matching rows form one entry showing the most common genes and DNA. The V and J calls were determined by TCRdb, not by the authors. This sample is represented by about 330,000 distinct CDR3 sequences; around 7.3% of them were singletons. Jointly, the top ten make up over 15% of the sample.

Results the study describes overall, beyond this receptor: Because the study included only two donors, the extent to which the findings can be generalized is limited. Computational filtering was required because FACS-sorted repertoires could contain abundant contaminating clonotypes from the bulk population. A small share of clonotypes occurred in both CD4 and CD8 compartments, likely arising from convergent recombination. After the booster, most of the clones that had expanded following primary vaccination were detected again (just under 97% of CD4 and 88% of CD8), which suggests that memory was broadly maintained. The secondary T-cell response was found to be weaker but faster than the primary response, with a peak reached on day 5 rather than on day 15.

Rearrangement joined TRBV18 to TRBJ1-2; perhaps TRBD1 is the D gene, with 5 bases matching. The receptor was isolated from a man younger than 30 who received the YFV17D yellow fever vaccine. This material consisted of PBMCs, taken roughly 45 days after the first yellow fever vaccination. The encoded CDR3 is CASSPVGTANYGYTF. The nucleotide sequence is TGTGCCAGCTCACCAGTGGGGACGGCTAACTATGGCTACACCTTC.